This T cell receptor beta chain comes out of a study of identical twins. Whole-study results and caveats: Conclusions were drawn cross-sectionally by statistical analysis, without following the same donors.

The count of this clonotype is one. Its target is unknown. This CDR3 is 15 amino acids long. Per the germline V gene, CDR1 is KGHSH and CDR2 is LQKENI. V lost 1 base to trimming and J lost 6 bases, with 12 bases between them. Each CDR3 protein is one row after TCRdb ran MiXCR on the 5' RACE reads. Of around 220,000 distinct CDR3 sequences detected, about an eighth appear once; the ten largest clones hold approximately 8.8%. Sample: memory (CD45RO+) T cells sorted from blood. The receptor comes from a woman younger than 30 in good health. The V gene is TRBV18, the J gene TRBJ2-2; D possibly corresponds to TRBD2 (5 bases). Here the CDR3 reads CASSPLYKGAGELFF. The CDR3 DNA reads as TGTGCCAGCTCACCACTCTACAAGGGAGCCGGGGAGCTGTTTTTT.